This entry lists 8 T cell receptor beta chains sequenced from one sample in a study of regulatory T cells in long-lasting Graves disease. Time point described: newly diagnosed GD, antithyroid drugs for less than 3 months. Making the TCR library involved RNA that had been extracted from PBMCs. Investigators prepared the TCR beta libraries by applying iRepertoire HTBI primers and Arm-PCR of CDR3 regions. In TCRdb, the multiplex PCR reads were re-called with MiXCR into one record per CDR3 protein. This table holds roughly 500,000 distinct CDR3 sequences, approximately 15% found once. Separately, the same data were catalogued under a study of T cells in Graves' hyperthyroidism and ophthalmopathy.

Material: peripheral blood mononuclear cells (PBMCs), obtained at new diagnosis, from a patient treated with antithyroid drugs. The receptor set was obtained from a young man with Graves disease.

The table lists this clonotype with many counts. V and J are TRBV10-3 and TRBJ2-3; no clear D. V gave up 3 bases and J gave up 5 bases, with 12 bases separating them. This CDR3 comprises 14 residues. The germline gives CDR1 ENHRY, CDR2 SYGVKD. The DNA of the CDR3 is TGTGCCATCAGTGAAGGGATCTTAAGAGATACGCAGTATTTT. It yields the protein CAISEGILRDTQYF.

The V call is TRBV24-1, the J call TRBJ2-1, with 13 bases aligning to TRBD2. This CDR3 is 14 amino acids long. CDR1 and CDR2 from the germline V gene are KGHDR and SFDVKD. With V trimmed by 4 bases and J by 12 bases, 5 bases remained unmatched. CDR3 DNA: TGTGCCACCAGTGAACGGCGACTAGCGGGAGGGCAGTTCTTC. Encoded protein: CATSERRLAGGQFF.

This clonotype was seen at least ten times. The rearrangement joins TRBV2 to TRBJ2-3; tentatively, D is TRBD2 (6 bases). The germline V gene encodes CDR1 SNHLY and CDR2 FYNNEI. The CDR3 is 18 amino acids. V lost 5 bases, J lost 4 bases, and 25 bases lay in between. CDR3 coding DNA: TGTGCCAGCAGTTTCTCCGGGGTGGGGACGGGAGTAGCAGATACGCAGTATTTT. This gives the protein CASSFSGVGTGVADTQYF.

This clonotype showed up just a few times. The rearrangement links TRBV6-1 to TRBJ2-5, with D maybe TRBD2 (5 bases). The germline V gene encodes CDR1 MNHNS and CDR2 SASEGT. This CDR3 has 13 residues. With 7 bases removed from V and 0 bases from J, the gap between germline ends came to 9 bases. The DNA of the CDR3 is TGTGCCAGCAAGGGCGGGTACCAAGAGACCCAGTACTTC. Translating gives CASKGGYQETQYF.

This clonotype was recorded only once. The V and J genes are TRBV12-3 or TRBV12-4 and TRBJ2-2; possibly TRBD2 for D (6 bases). Trimming cost V 6 bases and J 5 bases, with 13 bases left between them. The CDR3 length is 14 residues. The CDR3 coding sequence is TGTGCCAGCAGGGGGACTGCCTGGACCGGGGAGCTGTTTTTT. This gives the protein CASRGTAWTGELFF.

This clonotype was recorded a few times. The rearrangement links TRBV29-1 to TRBJ2-7; perhaps D is TRBD1 or TRBD2 (5 bases each). V was shortened by 4 bases and J by 2 bases, with 15 bases between the two germline ends. The CDR3 is 14 amino acids. The germline V gene has CDR1 SQVTM and CDR2 ANQGSEA. The CDR3 coding sequence is TGCAGCGTTGGGCTGGGGGTGGGGGCCTACGAGCAGTACTTC. It is translated as CSVGLGVGAYEQYF.

This clonotype was detected a few times. The junction does not match germline at one end; this may be a read error. The V gene is TRBV7-9, the J gene TRBJ2-1, with D possibly matching TRBD1 (5 bases). This CDR3 has 15 amino acids. CDR1 and CDR2 (germline): SEHNR, FQNEAQ (reference sequence). The CDR3 loop is CTSSLQAGSYNEQFF. The CDR3, as DNA: TGTACCAGCAGCTTACAGGCCGGCTCCTACAATGAGCAGTTCTTC.

This chain connects TRBV6-5 to TRBJ2-5, with 14 bases lining up with TRBD2. The V and J ends lost 2 bases and 1 base, in that order; junction bases with no gene match: 3. The CDR3 spans 17 residues. The germline CDR1 and CDR2 sequences are MNHEY and SVGAGI. CDR3 bases: TGTGCCAGCAGTTACAGGACTAGCGGGAGGTCCCAAGAGACCCAGTACTTC. Encoded protein: CASSYRTSGRSQETQYF.